This paragraph covers one T cell receptor beta chain sequence. This clonotype was detected ten times or more. There is no known antigen for this receptor. No qualities accompany the bases; no much larger clone lies one base away. Moderately to severely active disease, a Clinical Activity Score of at least 3, a NOSPECS grade of at least 4, and a duration under 3 months were present in ophthalmopathy patients. Patients with uncontrolled infections, other autoimmune diseases, pregnancy or lactation were excluded. Diagnoses were based on clinical symptoms, serum thyroxine and TRAb, thyroid ultrasound and orbital computed tomography. PBMCs were isolated from about 9.2 ml of fresh peripheral blood by Ficoll-Paque density gradient centrifugation. Total RNA was extracted with Trizol reagent, and quality was checked on an Agilent 2100 Bioanalyzer. The data were taken from a study of T cells in Graves' hyperthyroidism and ophthalmopathy (dated by TCRdb to about 2019). Background on the whole study: Peripheral blood samples were taken at the time of initial diagnosis, prior to any treatment. TCR V-J signatures able to tell the groups apart were searched for in a discovery cohort of approximately 95 patients, of whom 43 had Graves' ophthalmopathy and roughly 58 had stable Graves' hyperthyroidism. An independent validation cohort of around 19 hyperthyroidism patients and more than 15 patients who later progressed to ophthalmopathy tested prospective prediction of ophthalmopathy. The 75 to 100 discovery patients were divided at random into training and test sets in a 7:3 ratio. In more than 5 Graves' hyperthyroidism patients, the study also compared T-cell repertoires from thyroid tissue with T-cell repertoires from blood. Once sampling was done, hyperthyroidism patients were given methimazole at a starting dose of 30 mg daily, whereas ophthalmopathy patients were given high-dose intravenous methylprednisolone. TCR Vbeta CDR3 sequencing of 130 to 150 peripheral blood samples (about 45 ophthalmopathy, about 80 hyperthyroidism and some 17 progressor patients) is reported in the paper. General study outcomes and caveats: In validation, progression to ophthalmopathy was predicted by the model with 70% to 71% sensitivity and roughly 72% specificity, a median of 6.5 months before onset. A 13 V-J signature model separated ophthalmopathy from stable hyperthyroidism, with roughly 88% sensitivity and 81% to 83% specificity in cross-validation and 80%/75% in testing. Sample size was not statistically predetermined, and investigators were not blinded to group allocation. Blood samples also contained most of the expanded thyroid clonotypes (frequency above 0.001), which suggests that blood repertoires may reflect thyroid immune responses.

V sheds 6 bases and J sheds 1 base, leaving 13 bases between their ends. The CDR3 has 14 amino acids, counting the end cysteine and phenylalanine. Kept here is only the CDR3 DNA, which spans 42 bases and is read in frame from base 1. The germline V gene sets CDR1 to SNHLY and CDR2 to FYNNEI. Amplification of TCR beta CDR3 regions was carried out from RNA transcripts. The TCR CDR3 was subjected to a first round of RT-PCR using the HTBI primer set and the Qiagen OneStep RT-PCR kit. Libraries were constructed in a second round of multiplex PCR, after which size selection and purification were carried out. The libraries were sequenced on an Illumina HiSeq2000 using paired-end 100 bp reads. In the source study's methods: Raw data were processed with SOAPnuke, discarding reads with adapters, uncalled bases, mean Phred below 15, or no exact constant-primer or identifier match. High-quality paired reads were merged using COPE v1.2.5, and each unique nucleotide sequence was defined as a clonotype. MiTCR v1.1 was used to align clonotypes to the IMGT TRBV, TRBD and TRBJ reference segments. Only V-J combinations with frequency above 0.0001, covering 99% to 99.2% of repertoires, were analysed. A TCS score was defined as the ratio of F50 (clonal expansion) to E x V (chaos), with BLOSUM62-based TCRdist applied between CDR3 peptides within each V-J. Welch's t-statistics and random forest reduced roughly 540 V-J features to roughly 13, which were used in a naive Bayes classifier (R e1071). The raw public data were reprocessed by TCRdb itself: fastp quality trimming at Q25, MiXCR clonotype calling, in-frame beta chains only. A single entry per CDR3 protein holds the most common genes and DNA from its merged rows. TCRdb's processing, not the study's, gives the V and J calls here. The sample yields roughly 500,000 distinct CDR3 sequences; roughly 25% were counted once. The ten largest clones capture 11% of the sample.

The sequence came from a woman aged 25 to 39 with Graves' ophthalmopathy. The V and J segments used are TRBV2 and TRBJ2-7; perhaps TRBD1 is the D gene, with 6 bases matching. Sample: blood. CDR3 loop: CASRRTALSYEQYF. The DNA sequence follows: TGTGCCAGCAGACGGACAGCCCTTTCCTACGAGCAGTACTTC.